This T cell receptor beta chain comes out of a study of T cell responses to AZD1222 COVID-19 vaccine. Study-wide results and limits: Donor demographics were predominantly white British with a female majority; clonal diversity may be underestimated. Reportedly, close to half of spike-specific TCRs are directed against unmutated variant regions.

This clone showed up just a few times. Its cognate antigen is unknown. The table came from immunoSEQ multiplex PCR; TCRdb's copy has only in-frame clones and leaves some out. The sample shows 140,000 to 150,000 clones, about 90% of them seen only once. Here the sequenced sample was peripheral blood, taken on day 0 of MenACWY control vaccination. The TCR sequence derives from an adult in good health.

The CDR3 protein is CASSLEGRNEQFF. In DNA form, the CDR3 reads TGTGCCAGCAGCTTGGAGGGACGCAATGAGCAGTTCTTC. This chain connects TRBV5-4 to TRBJ2-1; D is tentatively TRBD1 or TRBD2 (5 bases each). Trimming removed 0 bases at V and 6 bases at J, with 7 bases between. CDR1 is SGHNT and CDR2 is YYREEE in the germline V gene (reference sequence). The CDR3 sequence is 13 residues long.